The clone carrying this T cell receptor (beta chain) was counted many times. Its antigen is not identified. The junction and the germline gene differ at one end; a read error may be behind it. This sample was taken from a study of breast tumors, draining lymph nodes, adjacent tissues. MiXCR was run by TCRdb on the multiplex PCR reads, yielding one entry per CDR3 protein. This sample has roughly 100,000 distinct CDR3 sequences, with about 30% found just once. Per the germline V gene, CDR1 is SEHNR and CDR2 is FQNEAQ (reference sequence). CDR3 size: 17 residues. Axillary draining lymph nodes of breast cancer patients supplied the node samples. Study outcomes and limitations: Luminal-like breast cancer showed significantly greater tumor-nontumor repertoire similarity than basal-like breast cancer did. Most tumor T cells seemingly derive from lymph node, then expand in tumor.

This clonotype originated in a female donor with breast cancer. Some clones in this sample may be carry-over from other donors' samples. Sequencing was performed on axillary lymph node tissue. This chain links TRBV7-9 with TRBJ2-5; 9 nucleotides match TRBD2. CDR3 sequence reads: CASSLGLAVGYQEPQYF. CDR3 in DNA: TGTGCCAGCAGCTTAGGACTAGCGGTCGGGTACCAAGAGCCCCAGTACTTC. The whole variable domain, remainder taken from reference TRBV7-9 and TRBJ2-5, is DTGVSQNPRHKITKRGQNVTFRCDPISEHNRLYWYRQTLGQGPEFLTYFQNEAQLEKSRLLSDRFSAERPKGSFSTLEIQRTEQGDSAMYLCASSLGLAVGYQEPQYFGPGTRLLVL.